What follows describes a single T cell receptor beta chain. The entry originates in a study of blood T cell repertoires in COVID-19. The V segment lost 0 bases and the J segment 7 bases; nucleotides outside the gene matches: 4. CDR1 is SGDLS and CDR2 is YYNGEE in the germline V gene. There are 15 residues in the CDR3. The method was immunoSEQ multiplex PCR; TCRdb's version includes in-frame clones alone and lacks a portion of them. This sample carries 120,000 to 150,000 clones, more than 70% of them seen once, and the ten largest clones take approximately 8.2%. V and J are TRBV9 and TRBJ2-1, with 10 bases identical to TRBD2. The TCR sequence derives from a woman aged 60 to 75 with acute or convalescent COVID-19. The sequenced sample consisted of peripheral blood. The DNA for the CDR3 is TGTGCCAGCAGCGTAGCAGCGGGGGGGTTGAATGAGCAGTTCTTC. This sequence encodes CASSVAAGGLNEQFF.